The T cell receptor beta chain under discussion was sequenced for a study of siplizumab effects on memory and regulatory T cells. The CDR3 length is 14 residues. Germline CDR1 reads ENHRY; CDR2 reads SYGVKD. The V gene end was trimmed by 6 bases and the J gene end by 1 base; junction bases not matched to a gene: 3. This clone was observed a single time. Its specificity is not known. Findings and limits, study-wide: Proliferating siplizumab-culture Treg suppressive function went unconfirmed. Only a minor fraction of alloreactive clones mapped to unstimulated subsets.

Libraries were prepared by immunoSEQ multiplex PCR; TCRdb keeps only in-frame clonotypes and omits some of them. The sample includes about 97,000 clones, approximately 91% of them seen just once. This TCR came from a human donor in good health. Sample: non-Treg CD4+ T cells sorted from blood. The V gene is TRBV10-3, the J gene TRBJ2-7; 10 bases line up with TRBD1. The CDR3 protein is CAIRPDRGSYEQYF. Written as DNA, the CDR3 is TGTGCCATCAGACCGGACAGGGGGTCCTACGAGCAGTACTTC.